These T cell receptor beta chains were read from a single sample in a study of Graves' ophthalmopathy and Graves' hyperthyroidism. Each CDR3 protein gets one entry after TCRdb re-called the multiplex PCR reads with MiXCR. The sample yields 450,000 to 600,000 distinct CDR3 sequences, under 40% seen once. Sequenced: peripheral blood or thyroid tissue (not recorded which). The receptors derive from an adult man with Graves' hyperthyroidism. Both conserved end residues are part of each CDR3. A D gene is named only where the DNA matches it firmly. Clone size is stated in some rows and not others, as once, few, many or a class when expanded.

d_call	v_call	j_call	clone_size	cdr3_nt	cdr3_aa
TRBD2	TRBV20-1	TRBJ2-7	few	TGCAGTGCTAGAGATCCTGGTAGCGGGAGCTACGAGCAGTACTTC	CSARDPGSGSYEQYF
TRBD1	TRBV25-1	TRBJ1-4	once	TGTGCCAGCTCACCGGGACAGACTGAAAAACTGTTTTTT	CASSPGQTEKLFF
NA	TRBV20-1	TRBJ1-3	many	TGCAGTGCTAGAGATCTGGCTGGTGGAAACACCATATATTTT	CSARDLAGGNTIYF
NA	TRBV7-2	TRBJ1-6	many	TGTGCCAGCAGCTTAAGCCTAACGAGCTCCTATAATTCACCCCTCCACTTT	CASSLSLTSSYNSPLHF
NA	TRBV12-3/TRBV12-4	TRBJ2-7	NA	TGTGCCAGCAGTTTCCCCGCCGCGCAGTACTTC	CASSFPAAQYF
NA	TRBV25-1	TRBJ2-3	few	TGTGCCAGCGGAGCGGGTCGAACAGATACGCAGTATTTT	CASGAGRTDTQYF
TRBD2	TRBV9	TRBJ2-5	NA	TGTGCCAGCAGCGTAGACCTAGCGGGATGGGAGACCCAGTACTTC	CASSVDLAGWETQYF
NA	TRBV2	TRBJ1-5	NA	TGTGCCAGCAGCCTGGGTTCTCTTCAGCCCCAGCATTTT	CASSLGSLQPQHF
NA	TRBV7-8	TRBJ2-5	many	TGTGCCAGCAGCTTAGACGGGGAAGAGACCCAGTACTTC	CASSLDGEETQYF
NA	TRBV9	TRBJ1-2	many	TGTGCCAGCAGCGTAGCCGGAGCGGACGCCGGGTATGGCTACACCTTC	CASSVAGADAGYGYTF